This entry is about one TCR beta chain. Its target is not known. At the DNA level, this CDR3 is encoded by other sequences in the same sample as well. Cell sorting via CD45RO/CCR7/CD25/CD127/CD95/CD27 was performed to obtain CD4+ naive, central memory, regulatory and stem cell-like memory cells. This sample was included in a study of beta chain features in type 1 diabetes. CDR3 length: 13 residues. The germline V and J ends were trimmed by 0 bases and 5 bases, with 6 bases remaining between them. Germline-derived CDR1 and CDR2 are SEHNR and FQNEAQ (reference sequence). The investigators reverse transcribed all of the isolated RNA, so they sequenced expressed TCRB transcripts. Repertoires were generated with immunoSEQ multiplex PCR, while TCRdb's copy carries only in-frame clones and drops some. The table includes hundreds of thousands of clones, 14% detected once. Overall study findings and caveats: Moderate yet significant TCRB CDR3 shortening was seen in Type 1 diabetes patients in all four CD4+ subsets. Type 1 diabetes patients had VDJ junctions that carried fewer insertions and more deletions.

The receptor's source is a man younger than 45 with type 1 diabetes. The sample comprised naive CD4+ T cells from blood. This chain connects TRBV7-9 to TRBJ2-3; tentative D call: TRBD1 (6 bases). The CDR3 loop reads CASSLAGGDTQYF. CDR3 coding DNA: TGTGCCAGCAGCTTAGCAGGGGGAGATACGCAGTATTTT. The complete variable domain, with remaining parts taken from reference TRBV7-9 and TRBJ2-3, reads DTGVSQNPRHKITKRGQNVTFRCDPISEHNRLYWYRQTLGQGPEFLTYFQNEAQLEKSRLLSDRFSAERPKGSFSTLEIQRTEQGDSAMYLCASSLAGGDTQYFGPGTRLTVL.